This T cell receptor (beta chain) was recorded in a study of OX40 agonist ivuxolimab in advanced cancers. V was pared by 4 bases and J by 4 bases, with 5 bases of the junction left unmatched. The CDR3 is 15 residues long. The germline V gene encodes CDR1 SGHTA and CDR2 FQGTGA. Patients with autoimmune history or systemic immunosuppression were excluded. The data were produced by immunoSEQ multiplex PCR, yet TCRdb's version contains in-frame clones alone and is incomplete. The data show some 60,000 clones, with approximately 90% seen just once and about 12% held by the top ten. Sequences were derived from CD4+ or CD8+ T cells sorted from blood, sampled in a trial of the OX40 agonist ivuxolimab. This sequence was found in an adult with an advanced solid tumor such as melanoma, head and neck, liver or kidney cancer. The chain uses TRBV7-3 and TRBJ2-3; 10 nucleotides agree with TRBD2. CDR3 sequence reads: CASSSLAGAPDTQYF. As DNA, the CDR3 is TGTGCCAGCAGCTCCCTAGCGGGAGCCCCAGATACGCAGTATTTT. Variable domain in full (rest from reference TRBV7-3 and TRBJ2-3): GAGVSQTPSNKVTEKGKYVELRCDPISGHTALYWYRQSLGQGPEFLIYFQGTGAADDSGLPNDRFFAVRPEGSVSTLKIQRTERGDSAVYLCASSSLAGAPDTQYFGPGTRLTVL.